The TCR beta chain under discussion was sequenced for a study of blood T cell repertoires in COVID-19. At the level of the study: The study drew acute and convalescent COVID-19 samples from the United States, Italy and Spain. T cells, B-cell-depleted T cells, or PBMCs provided the cDNA or gDNA that served as material.

Per the study methods: Estimated nucleated cell counts came from reference gene primer amplification. Repertoires were generated with immunoSEQ multiplex PCR, while TCRdb's copy carries only in-frame clones and drops some. From that table come the V and J calls and clone size; the DNA was used to work out D and trimming. The sample has just over 95,000 clones, around nine tenths seen once. The sequence derives from a human donor in a cohort sampled during active COVID-19. The sample comprised peripheral blood.

In DNA, the CDR3 is TGTGCCAGCAGCTTCGAGACAGTAGCCTACGAGCAGTACTTC. Its protein is CASSFETVAYEQYF. The chain is built from TRBV7-2 and TRBJ2-7; the D gene is possibly TRBD1 (5 bases). Germline lookup yields CDR1 SGHTA and CDR2 FQGNSA. The V end lost 3 bases, the J end lost 2 bases, and 11 bases lay between the germline ends. The length of the CDR3 is 14 residues.